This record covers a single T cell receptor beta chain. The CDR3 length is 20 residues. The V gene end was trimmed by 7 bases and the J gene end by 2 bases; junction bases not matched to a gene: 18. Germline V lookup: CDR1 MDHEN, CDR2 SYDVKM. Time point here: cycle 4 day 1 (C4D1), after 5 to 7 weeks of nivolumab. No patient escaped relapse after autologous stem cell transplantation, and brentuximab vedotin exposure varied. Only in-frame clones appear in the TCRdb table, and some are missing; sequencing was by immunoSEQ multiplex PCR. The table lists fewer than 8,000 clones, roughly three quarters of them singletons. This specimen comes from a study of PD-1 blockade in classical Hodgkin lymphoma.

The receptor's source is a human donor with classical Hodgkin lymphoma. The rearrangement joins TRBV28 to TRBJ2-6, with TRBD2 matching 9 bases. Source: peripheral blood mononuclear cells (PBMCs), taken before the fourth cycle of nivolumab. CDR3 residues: CASTSIGLGLAVTGANVLTF. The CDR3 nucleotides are TGTGCCAGCACCTCGATCGGCTTGGGACTAGCTGTTACTGGGGCCAACGTCCTGACTTTC. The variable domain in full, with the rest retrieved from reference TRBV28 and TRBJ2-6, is DVKVTQSSRYLVKRTGEKVFLECVQDMDHENMFWYRQDPGLGLRLIYFSYDVKMKEKGDIPEGYSVSREKKERFSLILESASTNQTSMYLCASTSIGLGLAVTGANVLTFGAGSRLTVL.